The T cell receptor beta chain described here comes from a study of blood T cell repertoires in COVID-19. Across the whole study: The samples span acute and convalescent COVID-19 from the United States, Italy and Spain. Sources were T cells, B-cell-depleted T cells, or PBMCs; the material itself was cDNA or gDNA.

This CDR3 is built from 13 residues. Germline loops: CDR1 ENHRY, CDR2 SYGVKD. Trimming removed 11 bases from V and 8 bases from J, with 19 bases in between. Those enrolled in Seattle joined during active infection and were followed longitudinally afterward. Study processing details: It was from reference gene primer amplification that nucleated cell counts were estimated. Profiled with immunoSEQ multiplex PCR; TCRdb holds only in-frame clones, not every one. V, J and clone size derive from that table, while D and trimming were established from the DNA sequence. Seen here are fewer than 250,000 clones, around four fifths observed once, and the top ten hold roughly 10%.

This TCR came from an elderly woman with COVID-19, enrolled during active disease. The sequenced sample consisted of peripheral blood. V usage is TRBV10-3 and J usage is TRBJ1-3, with a weak D call TRBD1 (6 bases). CDR3 in DNA: TGTGCCGTCCTCCGTGGACAGTCGGACACCATATATTTT. It encodes CAVLRGQSDTIYF.